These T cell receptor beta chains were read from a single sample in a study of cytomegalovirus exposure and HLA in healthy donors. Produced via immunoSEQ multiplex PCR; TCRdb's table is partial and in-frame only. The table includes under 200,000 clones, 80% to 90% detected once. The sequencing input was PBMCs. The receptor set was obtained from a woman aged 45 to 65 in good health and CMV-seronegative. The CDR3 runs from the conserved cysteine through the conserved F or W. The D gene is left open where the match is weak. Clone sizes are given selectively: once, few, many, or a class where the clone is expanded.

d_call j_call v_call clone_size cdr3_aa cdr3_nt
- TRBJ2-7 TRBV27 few CASSPGGRGYEQYF TGTGCCAGCAGTCCGGGGGGCAGGGGCTACGAGCAGTACTTC
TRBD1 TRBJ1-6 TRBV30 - CAWSQLGTGANSPLHF TGTGCCTGGAGTCAACTGGGCACAGGGGCAAATTCACCCCTCCACTTT
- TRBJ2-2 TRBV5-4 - CASSLALGGGAHSNTGELFF TGTGCCAGCAGCTTGGCGTTGGGGGGAGGCGCTCACTCGAACACCGGGGAGCTGTTTTTT
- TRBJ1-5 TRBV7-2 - CASSLVGDQPQHF TGTGCCAGCAGCTTAGTAGGGGATCAGCCCCAGCATTTT
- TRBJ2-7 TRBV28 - CASVPLGSVREQYF TGTGCCAGCGTACCCCTAGGGAGCGTCCGCGAGCAGTACTTC
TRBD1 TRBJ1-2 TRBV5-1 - CASSPTTGERYGYTF TGCGCCAGCAGCCCGACGACAGGGGAAAGGTATGGCTACACCTTC
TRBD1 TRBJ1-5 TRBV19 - CASSFGQGNSNQPQHF TGTGCCAGTAGTTTCGGACAGGGCAATAGCAATCAGCCCCAGCATTTT
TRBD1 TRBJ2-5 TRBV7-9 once CASSSTGGIETQYF TGTGCCAGCAGCAGTACAGGGGGCATAGAGACCCAGTACTTC
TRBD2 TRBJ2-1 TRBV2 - CASSLRLAGQDEQFF TGTGCCAGCAGTCTTAGACTAGCGGGACAGGATGAGCAGTTCTTC
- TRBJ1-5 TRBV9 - CASSVEGGGAQHF TGTGCCAGCAGCGTAGAGGGCGGGGGAGCCCAGCATTTT
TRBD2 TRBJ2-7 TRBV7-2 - CASSLEGTSGRAGEQYF TGTGCCAGCAGCTTAGAAGGGACTAGCGGGAGGGCTGGGGAGCAGTACTTC
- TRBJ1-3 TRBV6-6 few CASSYSGEKAGNTIYF TGTGCCAGCAGTTACTCAGGGGAAAAGGCTGGAAACACCATATATTTT
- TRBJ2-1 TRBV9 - CASKGGAGGDNEQFF TGTGCCAGCAAGGGGGGGGCTGGCGGTGACAATGAGCAGTTCTTC
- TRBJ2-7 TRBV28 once CASTVGREPPYEQYF TGTGCCAGCACCGTTGGACGGGAGCCACCCTACGAGCAGTACTTC
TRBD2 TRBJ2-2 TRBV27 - CASSHPSGRANTGELFF TGTGCCAGCAGTCACCCTAGCGGGAGGGCAAACACCGGGGAGCTGTTTTTT
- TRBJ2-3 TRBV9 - CASSGGASTDTQYF TGTGCCAGCAGCGGTGGGGCTAGCACAGATACGCAGTATTTT